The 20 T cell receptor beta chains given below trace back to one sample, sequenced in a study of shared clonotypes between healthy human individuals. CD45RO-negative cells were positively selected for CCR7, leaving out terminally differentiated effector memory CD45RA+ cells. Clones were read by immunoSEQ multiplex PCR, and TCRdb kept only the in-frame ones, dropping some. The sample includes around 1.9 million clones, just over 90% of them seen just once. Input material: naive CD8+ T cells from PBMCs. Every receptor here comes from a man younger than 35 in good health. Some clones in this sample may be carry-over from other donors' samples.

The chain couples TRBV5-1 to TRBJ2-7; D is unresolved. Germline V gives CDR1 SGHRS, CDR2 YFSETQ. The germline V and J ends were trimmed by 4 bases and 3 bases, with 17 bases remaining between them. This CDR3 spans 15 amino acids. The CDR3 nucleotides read TGCGCCAGCAGCCCTGACCCACGGGCCGGCTACGAGCAGTACTTC. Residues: CASSPDPRAGYEQYF.

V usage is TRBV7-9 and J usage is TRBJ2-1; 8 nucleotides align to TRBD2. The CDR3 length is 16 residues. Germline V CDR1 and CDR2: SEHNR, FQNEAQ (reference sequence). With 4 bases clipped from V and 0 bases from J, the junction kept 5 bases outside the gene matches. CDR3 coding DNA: TGTGCCAGCAGCTCTCGGGGGGGCAGCTCCTACAATGAGCAGTTCTTC. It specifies CASSSRGGSSYNEQFF.

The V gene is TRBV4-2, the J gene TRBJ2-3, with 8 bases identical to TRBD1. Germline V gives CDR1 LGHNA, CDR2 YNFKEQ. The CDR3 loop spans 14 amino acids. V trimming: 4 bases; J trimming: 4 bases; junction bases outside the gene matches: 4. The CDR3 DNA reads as TGTGCCAGCAGCCGGCGGACAGGGCCAGATACGCAGTATTTT. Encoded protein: CASSRRTGPDTQYF.

The CDR3 loop reads CASSLRAGGTDTQYF. In nucleotides, the CDR3 is TGTGCCAGCAGCTTGAGGGCGGGAGGCACAGATACGCAGTATTTT. The rearrangement uses TRBV5-8 and TRBJ2-3; 7 nucleotides match TRBD2. The CDR3 runs to 15 residues. Trimming removed 1 base from V and 1 base from J; junction bases left unmatched: 3. Germline V CDR1 and CDR2: SGHTS, YDEGEE.

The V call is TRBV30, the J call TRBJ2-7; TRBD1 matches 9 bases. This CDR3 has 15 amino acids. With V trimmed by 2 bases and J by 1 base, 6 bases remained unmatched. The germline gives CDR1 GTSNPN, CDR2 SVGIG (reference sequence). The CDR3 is CAWSFGQGRSYEQYF. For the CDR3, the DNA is TGTGCCTGGAGTTTCGGACAGGGGCGATCCTACGAGCAGTACTTC. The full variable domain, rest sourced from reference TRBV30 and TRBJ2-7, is SQTIHQWPATLVQPVGSPLSLECTVEGTSNPNLYWYRQAAGRGLQLLFYSVGIGQISSEVPQNLSASRPQDRQFILSSKKLLLSDSGFYLCAWSFGQGRSYEQYFGPGTRLTVT.

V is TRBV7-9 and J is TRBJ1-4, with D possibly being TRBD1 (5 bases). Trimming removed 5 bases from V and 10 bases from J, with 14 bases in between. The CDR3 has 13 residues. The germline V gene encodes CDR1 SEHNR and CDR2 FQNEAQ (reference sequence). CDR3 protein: CASSPVWDLKLFF. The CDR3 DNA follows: TGTGCCAGCAGCCCTGTCTGGGACTTAAAACTGTTTTTT.

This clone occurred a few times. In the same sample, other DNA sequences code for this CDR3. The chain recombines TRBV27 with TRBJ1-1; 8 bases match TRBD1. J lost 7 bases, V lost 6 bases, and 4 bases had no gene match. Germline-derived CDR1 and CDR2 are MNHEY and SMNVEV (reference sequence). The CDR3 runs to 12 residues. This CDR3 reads CASRGDRGEAFF. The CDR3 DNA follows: TGTGCCAGCAGGGGAGACAGGGGTGAAGCTTTCTTT.

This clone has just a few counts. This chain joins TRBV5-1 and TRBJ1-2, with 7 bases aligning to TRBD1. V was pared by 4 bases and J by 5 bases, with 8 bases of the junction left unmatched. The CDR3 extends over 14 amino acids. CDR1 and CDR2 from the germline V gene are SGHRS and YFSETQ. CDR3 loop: CASSPEDRTYGYTF. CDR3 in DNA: TGCGCCAGCAGCCCCGAGGACAGGACTTATGGCTACACCTTC.

CDR3 amino acids: CASSFGGTLYEQYF. CDR3 nucleotides: TGTGCCAGCAGTTTCGGTGGGACCCTCTACGAGCAGTACTTC. The genes are TRBV28 and TRBJ2-7; D may match TRBD1 or TRBD2 (5 bases each). The CDR3 has 14 amino acids. CDR1 and CDR2 from the germline V gene are MDHEN and SYDVKM. Between the trimmed V and J ends, which lost 3 bases and 3 bases, there was a span of 12 bases. Looking up the rest from reference TRBV28 and TRBJ2-7 gives the full variable domain: DVKVTQSSRYLVKRTGEKVFLECVQDMDHENMFWYRQDPGLGLRLIYFSYDVKMKEKGDIPEGYSVSREKKERFSLILESASTNQTSMYLCASSFGGTLYEQYFGPGTRLTVT.

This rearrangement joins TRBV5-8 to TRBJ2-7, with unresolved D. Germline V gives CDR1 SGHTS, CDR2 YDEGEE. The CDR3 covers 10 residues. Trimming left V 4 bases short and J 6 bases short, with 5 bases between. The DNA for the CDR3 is TGTGCCAGCAGCCCTATCGAGCAGTACTTC. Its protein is CASSPIEQYF.

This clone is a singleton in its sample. This CDR3 is CASSQDGTDGYTF. CDR3 nucleotides: TGCGCCAGCAGCCAAGATGGCACAGATGGCTACACCTTC. The gene calls are TRBV4-1 and TRBJ1-2; no firm D call. The germline V gene encodes CDR1 MGHRA and CDR2 YSYEKL. The germline V and J ends were trimmed by 0 bases and 6 bases, with 8 bases remaining between them. The CDR3 sequence is 13 residues long.

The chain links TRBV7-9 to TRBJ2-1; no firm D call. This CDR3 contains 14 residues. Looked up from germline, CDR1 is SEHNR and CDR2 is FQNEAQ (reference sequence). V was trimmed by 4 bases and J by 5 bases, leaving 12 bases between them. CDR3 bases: TGTGCCAGCAGCTCCCGATTCAGTAACAATGAGCAGTTCTTC. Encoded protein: CASSSRFSNNEQFF.

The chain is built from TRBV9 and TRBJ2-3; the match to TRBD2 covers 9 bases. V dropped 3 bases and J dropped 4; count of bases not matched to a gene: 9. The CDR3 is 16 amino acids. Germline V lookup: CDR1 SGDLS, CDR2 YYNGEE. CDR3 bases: TGTGCCAGCAGCGCTGGGGGCGGGAGGGCCGCAGATACGCAGTATTTT. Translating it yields CASSAGGGRAADTQYF.

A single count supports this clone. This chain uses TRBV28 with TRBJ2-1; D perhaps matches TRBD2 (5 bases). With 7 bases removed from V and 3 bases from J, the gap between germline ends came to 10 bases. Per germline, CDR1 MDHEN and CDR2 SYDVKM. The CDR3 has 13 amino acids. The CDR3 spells CASNKRNYNEQFF. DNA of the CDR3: TGTGCCAGCAATAAGCGGAACTACAATGAGCAGTTCTTC.

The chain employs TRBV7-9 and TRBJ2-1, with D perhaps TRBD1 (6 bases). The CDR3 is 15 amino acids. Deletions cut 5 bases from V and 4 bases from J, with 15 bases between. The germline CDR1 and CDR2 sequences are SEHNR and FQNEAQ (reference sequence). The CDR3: CASSPRYREYNEQFF. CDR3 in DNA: TGTGCCAGCAGCCCGAGGTACAGGGAGTACAATGAGCAGTTCTTC.

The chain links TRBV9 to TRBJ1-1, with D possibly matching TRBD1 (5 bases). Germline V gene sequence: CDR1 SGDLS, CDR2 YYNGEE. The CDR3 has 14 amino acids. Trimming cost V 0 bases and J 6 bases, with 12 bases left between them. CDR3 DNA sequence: TGTGCCAGCAGCGTAGGCAGGGTAGGGGCTGAAGCTTTCTTT. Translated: CASSVGRVGAEAFF. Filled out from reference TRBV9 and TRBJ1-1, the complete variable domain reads DSGVTQTPKHLITATGQRVTLRCSPRSGDLSVYWYQQSLDQGLQFLIQYYNGEERAKGNILERFSAQQFPDLHSELNLSSLELGDSALYFCASSVGRVGAEAFFGQGTRLTVV.

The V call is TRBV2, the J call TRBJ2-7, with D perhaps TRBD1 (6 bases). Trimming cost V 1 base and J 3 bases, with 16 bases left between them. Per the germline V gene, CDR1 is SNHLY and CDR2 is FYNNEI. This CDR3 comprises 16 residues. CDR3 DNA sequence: TGTGCCAGCAGTGAAGGTCATCCCAGGGGCTACTACGAGCAGTACTTC. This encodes CASSEGHPRGYYEQYF.

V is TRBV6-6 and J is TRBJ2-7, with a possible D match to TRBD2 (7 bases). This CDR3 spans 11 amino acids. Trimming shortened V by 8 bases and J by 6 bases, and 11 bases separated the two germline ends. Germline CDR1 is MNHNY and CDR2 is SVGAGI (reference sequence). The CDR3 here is CASYREGEQYF. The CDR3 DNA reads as TGTGCCAGCTACAGGGAGGGCGAGCAGTACTTC.

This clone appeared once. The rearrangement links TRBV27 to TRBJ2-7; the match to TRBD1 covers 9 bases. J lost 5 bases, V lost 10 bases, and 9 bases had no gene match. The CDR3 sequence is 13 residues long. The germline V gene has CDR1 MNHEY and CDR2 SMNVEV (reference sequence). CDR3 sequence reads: CAIKTGGADEQYF. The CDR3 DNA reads TGTGCCATTAAGACAGGGGGTGCGGACGAGCAGTACTTC.

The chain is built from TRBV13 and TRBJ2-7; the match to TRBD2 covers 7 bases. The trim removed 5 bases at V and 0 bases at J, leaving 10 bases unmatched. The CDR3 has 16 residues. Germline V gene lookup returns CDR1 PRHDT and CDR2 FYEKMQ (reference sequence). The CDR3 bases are TGTGCCAGCAGCCACCTCGGGGGGACTAACTCCTACGAGCAGTACTTC. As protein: CASSHLGGTNSYEQYF.